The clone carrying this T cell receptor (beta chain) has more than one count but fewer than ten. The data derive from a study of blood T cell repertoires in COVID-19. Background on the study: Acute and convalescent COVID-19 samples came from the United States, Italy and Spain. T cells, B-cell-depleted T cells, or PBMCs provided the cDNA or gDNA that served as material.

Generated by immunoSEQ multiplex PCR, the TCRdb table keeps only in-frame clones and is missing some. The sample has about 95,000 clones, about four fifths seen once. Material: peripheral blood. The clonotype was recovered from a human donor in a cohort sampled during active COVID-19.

In DNA form, the CDR3 reads TGTGCCACCGCTAGCGAGCCCCCCACAGATACGCAGTATTTT. Translating it yields CATASEPPTDTQYF. This sequence joins TRBV24-1 and TRBJ2-3, with D possibly being TRBD2 (6 bases). V was shortened by 9 bases and J by 2 bases, with 14 bases between the two germline ends. Looked up from germline, CDR1 is KGHDR and CDR2 is SFDVKD. The CDR3 totals 14 residues.